The rows below give T cell receptor beta chains drawn from one sample of a study of spatial heterogeneity in lung cancer. TCRdb reprocessed the 5' RACE reads via MiXCR and lists one record per CDR3 protein. The sample yields about 7,000 distinct CDR3 sequences, more than 3% seen once. The input for sequencing was lung tumor tissue, taken at surgery. These receptors came from a male donor with early-stage non-small cell lung cancer. Both conserved end residues are part of each CDR3. Each record gives: D gene, clone size, V gene, J gene, CDR3 protein, CDR3 DNA. A D gene is named only where the DNA matches it firmly. A row's size may be missing; if present it is once, few, many or a size class.

D gene: TRBD1; clone size: medium-sized; V gene: TRBV6-1; J gene: TRBJ1-6; CDR3 protein: CASSDGTAHSPLHF; CDR3 DNA: TGTGCCAGCAGTGACGGGACAGCGCATTCACCCCTCCACTTT
D gene: TRBD2; clone size: many; V gene: TRBV10-1; J gene: TRBJ2-7; CDR3 protein: CASSRAKLAGEDYEQYF; CDR3 DNA: TGCGCCAGCAGCCGCGCGAAACTAGCGGGAGAAGACTACGAGCAGTACTTC
D gene: TRBD2; clone size: -; V gene: TRBV27; J gene: TRBJ2-7; CDR3 protein: CASTKRDGSYEQYF; CDR3 DNA: TGTGCCAGCACTAAGCGGGATGGTTCCTACGAGCAGTACTTC
D gene: -; clone size: many; V gene: TRBV7-2; J gene: TRBJ2-5; CDR3 protein: CASSFEGIWDQETQYF; CDR3 DNA: TGTGCCAGCAGCTTCGAGGGAATTTGGGACCAAGAGACCCAGTACTTC
D gene: TRBD1; clone size: medium-sized; V gene: TRBV20-1; J gene: TRBJ2-5; CDR3 protein: CSARSPGQFQETQYF; CDR3 DNA: TGCAGTGCTAGATCCCCGGGACAGTTCCAAGAGACCCAGTACTTC
D gene: -; clone size: medium-sized; V gene: TRBV10-3; J gene: TRBJ2-5; CDR3 protein: CAVGNQETQYF; CDR3 DNA: TGTGCCGTAGGAAACCAAGAGACCCAGTACTTC
D gene: -; clone size: many; V gene: TRBV20-1; J gene: TRBJ1-2; CDR3 protein: CSARQDGKDGYTF; CDR3 DNA: TGCAGTGCTAGACAGGACGGGAAGGATGGCTACACCTTC
D gene: -; clone size: medium-sized; V gene: TRBV6-1; J gene: TRBJ1-1; CDR3 protein: CASSEVGTKAFF; CDR3 DNA: TGTGCCAGCAGTGAAGTCGGGACCAAGGCTTTCTTT
D gene: -; clone size: many; V gene: TRBV20-1; J gene: TRBJ1-1; CDR3 protein: CSAKQNSLNTEAFF; CDR3 DNA: TGCAGTGCTAAGCAAAACAGTTTGAACACTGAAGCTTTCTTT
D gene: TRBD2; clone size: many; V gene: TRBV12-3/TRBV12-4; J gene: TRBJ2-1; CDR3 protein: CASSPLAGGPNEQFF; CDR3 DNA: TGTGCCAGCAGTCCCCTAGCGGGAGGCCCCAATGAGCAGTTCTTC
D gene: -; clone size: medium-sized; V gene: TRBV7-2; J gene: TRBJ2-2; CDR3 protein: CASSSSGGLTGELFF; CDR3 DNA: TGTGCCAGCAGTTCGTCGGGGGGCCTAACCGGGGAGCTGTTTTTT
D gene: TRBD1; clone size: many; V gene: TRBV20-1; J gene: TRBJ1-2; CDR3 protein: CSAREGGQYNYGYTF; CDR3 DNA: TGCAGTGCTAGGGAAGGGGGACAGTACAACTATGGCTACACCTTC
D gene: -; clone size: many; V gene: TRBV10-1; J gene: TRBJ2-7; CDR3 protein: CASSVAIDSEQYF; CDR3 DNA: TGCGCCAGCAGTGTAGCCATCGACTCGGAGCAGTACTTC
D gene: -; clone size: medium-sized; V gene: TRBV5-4; J gene: TRBJ2-7; CDR3 protein: CASSSGRTYEQYF; CDR3 DNA: TGTGCCAGCAGCTCCGGACGGACCTACGAGCAGTACTTC
D gene: -; clone size: many; V gene: TRBV27; J gene: TRBJ1-1; CDR3 protein: CASTPLEMNTEAFF; CDR3 DNA: TGTGCCAGCACCCCGTTGGAGATGAACACTGAAGCTTTCTTT
D gene: TRBD1; clone size: medium-sized; V gene: TRBV5-1; J gene: TRBJ2-5; CDR3 protein: CASSLVGTGLQETQYF; CDR3 DNA: TGCGCCAGCAGCTTGGTCGGGACAGGGCTTCAAGAGACCCAGTACTTC
D gene: TRBD1; clone size: many; V gene: TRBV3-1; J gene: TRBJ2-7; CDR3 protein: CASEDRAVGEQYF; CDR3 DNA: TGTGCCAGCGAGGACAGGGCGGTGGGCGAGCAGTACTTC
D gene: -; clone size: medium-sized; V gene: TRBV29-1; J gene: TRBJ1-1; CDR3 protein: CSVEGPGGSGGTEAFF; CDR3 DNA: TGCAGCGTTGAAGGTCCGGGGGGTTCGGGCGGGACTGAAGCTTTCTTT
D gene: TRBD1; clone size: medium-sized; V gene: TRBV19; J gene: TRBJ2-3; CDR3 protein: CASSVRTGGTDTQYF; CDR3 DNA: TGTGCCAGTAGTGTTAGGACAGGGGGCACAGATACGCAGTATTTT
D gene: TRBD2; clone size: many; V gene: TRBV12-3/TRBV12-4; J gene: TRBJ2-4; CDR3 protein: CASSFGSRGAVYF; CDR3 DNA: TGTGCCAGCAGTTTCGGCTCGCGGGGGGCAGTGTACTTC
D gene: -; clone size: medium-sized; V gene: TRBV6-5; J gene: TRBJ1-2; CDR3 protein: CASSPSGGGYTF; CDR3 DNA: TGTGCCAGCAGTCCTAGCGGGGGTGGCTACACCTTC
D gene: -; clone size: many; V gene: TRBV21-1; J gene: TRBJ2-7; CDR3 protein: CASTRFWGYEQYF; CDR3 DNA: TGTGCCAGCACACGATTTTGGGGCTACGAGCAGTACTTC
D gene: -; clone size: many; V gene: TRBV7-9; J gene: TRBJ2-1; CDR3 protein: CASSSDIGIVNEQFF; CDR3 DNA: TGTGCCAGCAGCTCGGATATAGGCATCGTCAATGAGCAGTTCTTC
D gene: -; clone size: many; V gene: TRBV5-1; J gene: TRBJ2-3; CDR3 protein: CASVVDGWSSTDTQYF; CDR3 DNA: TGCGCCAGCGTAGTGGACGGGTGGTCTAGCACAGATACGCAGTATTTT
D gene: TRBD1; clone size: many; V gene: TRBV5-1; J gene: TRBJ2-5; CDR3 protein: CASSLRSDRGETQYF; CDR3 DNA: TGCGCCAGCAGCTTAAGATCGGACAGGGGGGAGACCCAGTACTTC
D gene: -; clone size: many; V gene: TRBV3-1; J gene: TRBJ1-2; CDR3 protein: CASSPGTRSGGYTF; CDR3 DNA: TGTGCCAGCAGTCCCGGGACACGCTCGGGGGGCTACACCTTC
D gene: TRBD2; clone size: medium-sized; V gene: TRBV7-9; J gene: TRBJ2-3; CDR3 protein: CASSSTGLAGPSDTQYF; CDR3 DNA: TGTGCCAGCAGCTCGACGGGACTAGCGGGCCCGTCGGATACGCAGTATTTT
D gene: -; clone size: -; V gene: TRBV13; J gene: TRBJ1-1; CDR3 protein: CASSLSRMNTEAFF; CDR3 DNA: TGTGCCAGCAGCTTATCACGGATGAACACTGAAGCTTTCTTT
D gene: TRBD2; clone size: many; V gene: TRBV7-3; J gene: TRBJ2-3; CDR3 protein: CASSLTRSGGSTDTQYF; CDR3 DNA: TGTGCCAGCAGCTTAACGAGGAGCGGGGGGAGCACAGATACGCAGTATTTT